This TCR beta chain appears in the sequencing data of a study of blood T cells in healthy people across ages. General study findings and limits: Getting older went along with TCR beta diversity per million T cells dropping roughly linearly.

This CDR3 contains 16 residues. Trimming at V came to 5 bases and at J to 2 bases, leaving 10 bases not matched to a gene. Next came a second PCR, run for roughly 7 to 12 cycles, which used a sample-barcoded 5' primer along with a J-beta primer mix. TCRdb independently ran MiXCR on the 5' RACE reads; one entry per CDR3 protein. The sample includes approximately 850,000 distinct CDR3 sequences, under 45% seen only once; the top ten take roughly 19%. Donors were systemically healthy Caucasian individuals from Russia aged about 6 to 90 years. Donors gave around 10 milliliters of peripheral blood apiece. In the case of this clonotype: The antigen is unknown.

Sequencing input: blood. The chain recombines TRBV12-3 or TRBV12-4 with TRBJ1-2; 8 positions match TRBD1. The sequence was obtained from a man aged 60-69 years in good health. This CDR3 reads CASSPTDREGNYGYTF. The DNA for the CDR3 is TGTGCCAGCAGTCCCACGGACAGGGAAGGAAACTATGGCTACACCTTC.